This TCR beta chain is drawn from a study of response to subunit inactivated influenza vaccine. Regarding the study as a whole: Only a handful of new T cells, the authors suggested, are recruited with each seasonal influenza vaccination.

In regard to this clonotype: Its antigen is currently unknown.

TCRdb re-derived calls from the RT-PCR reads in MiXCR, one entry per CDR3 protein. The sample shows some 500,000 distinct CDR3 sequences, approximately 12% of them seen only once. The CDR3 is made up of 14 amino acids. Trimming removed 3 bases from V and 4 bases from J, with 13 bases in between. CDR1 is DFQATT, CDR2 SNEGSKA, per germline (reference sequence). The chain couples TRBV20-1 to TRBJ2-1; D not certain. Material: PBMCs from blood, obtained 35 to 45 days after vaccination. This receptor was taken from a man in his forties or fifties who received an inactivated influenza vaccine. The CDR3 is CSASVGQAYNEQFF. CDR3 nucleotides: TGCAGTGCTAGTGTAGGTCAGGCTTACAATGAGCAGTTCTTC.